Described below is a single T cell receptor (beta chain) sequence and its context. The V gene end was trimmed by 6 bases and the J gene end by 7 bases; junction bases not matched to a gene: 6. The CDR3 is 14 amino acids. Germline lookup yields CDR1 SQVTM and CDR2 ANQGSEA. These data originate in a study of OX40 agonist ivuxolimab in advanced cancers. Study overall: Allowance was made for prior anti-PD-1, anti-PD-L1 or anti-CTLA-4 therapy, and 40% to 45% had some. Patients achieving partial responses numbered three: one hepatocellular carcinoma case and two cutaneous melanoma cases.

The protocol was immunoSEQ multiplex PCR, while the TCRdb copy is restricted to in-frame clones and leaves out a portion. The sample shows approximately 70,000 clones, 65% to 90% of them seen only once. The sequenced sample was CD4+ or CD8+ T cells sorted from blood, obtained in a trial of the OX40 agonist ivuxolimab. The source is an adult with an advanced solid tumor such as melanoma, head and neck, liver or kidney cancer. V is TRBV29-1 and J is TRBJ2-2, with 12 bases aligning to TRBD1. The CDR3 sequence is CSVRDRGLGGELFF. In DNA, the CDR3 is TGCAGCGTACGGGACAGGGGGCTCGGCGGGGAGCTGTTTTTT.